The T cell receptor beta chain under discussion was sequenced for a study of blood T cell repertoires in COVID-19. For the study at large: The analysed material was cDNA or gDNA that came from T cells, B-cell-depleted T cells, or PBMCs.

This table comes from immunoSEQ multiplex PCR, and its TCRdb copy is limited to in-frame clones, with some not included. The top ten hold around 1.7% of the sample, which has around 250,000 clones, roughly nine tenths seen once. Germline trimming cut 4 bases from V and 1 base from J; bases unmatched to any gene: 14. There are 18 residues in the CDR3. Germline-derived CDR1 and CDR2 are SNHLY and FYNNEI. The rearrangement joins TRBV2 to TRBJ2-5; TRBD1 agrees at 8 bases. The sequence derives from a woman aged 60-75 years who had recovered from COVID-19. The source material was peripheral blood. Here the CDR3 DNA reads TGTGCCAGCAGTGTGGCGACAGGGGTGGCGAACCCCCAAGAGACCCAGTACTTC. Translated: CASSVATGVANPQETQYF.